This entry describes one TCR beta chain. The CDR3 extends over 15 amino acids. Germline CDR1 is LNHDA and CDR2 is SQIVND (reference sequence). V trimming: 2 bases; J trimming: 3 bases; junction bases outside the gene matches: 2. Per the original methods: It was from reference gene primer amplification that nucleated cell counts were estimated. Using immunoSEQ multiplex PCR, the repertoire was profiled, and TCRdb retains in-frame clones only, with some absent. V and J calls and clone size are those listed in that table; D and trimming were worked out from the DNA. In the table there are about 12,000 clones, roughly 80% of which are singletons. This sample is part of a study of blood T cell repertoires in COVID-19.

The TCR sequence derives from an older woman with acute or convalescent COVID-19. This chain uses TRBV19 with TRBJ2-1; TRBD1 agrees at 9 bases. The material sequenced was peripheral blood. The CDR3 is CASSIRQGVYNEQFF. The DNA of the CDR3 is TGTGCCAGTAGTATAAGACAGGGGGTCTACAATGAGCAGTTCTTC.